This is a list of T cell receptor beta chains from one sample in a study of blood T cell repertoires in COVID-19. Here immunoSEQ multiplex PCR was the method, and the copy in TCRdb shows in-frame clones only, minus some. The sample has fewer than 150,000 clones, about 80% seen once; the top ten hold 3% to 4.5%. Sample: PBMCs or T cells enriched from blood (not recorded which). These receptors originate from a man in his forties or fifties in a cohort exposed to, infected with or recovered from COVID-19 (not recorded which). Each CDR3 is given with its conserved first and last residue. Fields, in order: J gene, V gene, D gene, clone size, CDR3 protein, CDR3 DNA. The D gene is left open where the match is weak. The size of a clone is reported for some rows only, either as once, few or many, or as a class for expanded clones.

j_gene: TRBJ2-1
v_gene: TRBV2
d_gene: TRBD2
abundance: NA
CDR3aa: CASSGTSGGEEFF
CDR3nt: TGTGCCAGCAGTGGGACTAGCGGGGGAGAAGAGTTCTTC

j_gene: TRBJ1-6
v_gene: TRBV7-9
d_gene: NA
abundance: NA
CDR3aa: CASSLGGGGNSPLHF
CDR3nt: TGTGCCAGCAGCTTAGGTGGGGGAGGCAATTCACCCCTCCACTTT

j_gene: TRBJ2-1
v_gene: TRBV7-2
d_gene: TRBD2
abundance: NA
CDR3aa: CASSLGGMDGDEQFF
CDR3nt: TGTGCCAGCAGCTTGGGGGGGATGGATGGCGATGAGCAGTTCTTC

j_gene: TRBJ1-5
v_gene: TRBV27
d_gene: NA
abundance: NA
CDR3aa: CASSLAQGSNQPQHF
CDR3nt: TGTGCCAGCAGTTTGGCACAGGGCAGCAATCAGCCCCAGCATTTT

j_gene: TRBJ2-2
v_gene: TRBV7-9
d_gene: TRBD1
abundance: NA
CDR3aa: CASSLQGAIAGELFF
CDR3nt: TGTGCCAGCAGCTTGCAGGGGGCTATCGCCGGGGAGCTGTTTTTT

j_gene: TRBJ1-4
v_gene: TRBV4-3
d_gene: NA
abundance: NA
CDR3aa: CASSLSLGTLTNEKLFF
CDR3nt: TGCGCCAGCAGCCTAAGTCTAGGGACTTTAACTAATGAAAAACTGTTTTTT

j_gene: TRBJ1-1
v_gene: TRBV29-1
d_gene: NA
abundance: NA
CDR3aa: CSAANRATEAFF
CDR3nt: TGCAGCGCCGCAAACAGGGCCACTGAAGCTTTCTTT

j_gene: TRBJ1-2
v_gene: TRBV9
d_gene: NA
abundance: NA
CDR3aa: CASSANYGYTF
CDR3nt: TGTGCCAGCAGCGCGAACTATGGCTACACCTTC

j_gene: TRBJ1-5
v_gene: TRBV15
d_gene: NA
abundance: NA
CDR3aa: CATSRTDRKGQPQHF
CDR3nt: TGTGCCACCAGCAGGACGGACAGAAAGGGTCAGCCCCAGCATTTT

j_gene: TRBJ2-3
v_gene: TRBV18
d_gene: TRBD2
abundance: NA
CDR3aa: CASSLRDYNTDTQYF
CDR3nt: TGTGCCAGCTCGCTCCGGGACTACAACACAGATACGCAGTATTTT

j_gene: TRBJ2-7
v_gene: TRBV29-1
d_gene: NA
abundance: NA
CDR3aa: CSVEDPDRTYEQYF
CDR3nt: TGCAGCGTTGAAGATCCCGACAGGACCTACGAGCAGTACTTC

j_gene: TRBJ1-5
v_gene: TRBV7-9
d_gene: TRBD1
abundance: NA
CDR3aa: CASSSGTAPSQPQHF
CDR3nt: TGTGCCAGCAGCTCAGGGACAGCCCCGAGTCAGCCCCAGCATTTT

j_gene: TRBJ2-3
v_gene: TRBV3-1/TRBV3-2
d_gene: TRBD1
abundance: once
CDR3aa: CASSQGQGGTQYF
CDR3nt: TGTGCCAGCAGCCAAGGACAGGGTGGTACGCAGTATTTT

j_gene: TRBJ1-4
v_gene: TRBV19
d_gene: NA
abundance: NA
CDR3aa: CATLGLSGREKLFF
CDR3nt: TGTGCCACCTTAGGGCTCAGCGGCAGGGAAAAACTGTTTTTT

j_gene: TRBJ2-3
v_gene: TRBV29-1
d_gene: NA
abundance: NA
CDR3aa: CSASSTYTDTQYF
CDR3nt: TGCAGCGCCTCCTCGACATACACAGATACGCAGTATTTT

j_gene: TRBJ2-2
v_gene: TRBV9
d_gene: TRBD2
abundance: NA
CDR3aa: CASSVLLAGENTGELFF
CDR3nt: TGTGCCAGCAGCGTATTACTAGCGGGGGAAAACACCGGGGAGCTGTTTTTT

j_gene: TRBJ1-1
v_gene: TRBV7-9
d_gene: TRBD1
abundance: NA
CDR3aa: CASSLAGTGVAFF
CDR3nt: TGTGCCAGCAGCCTGGCCGGGACAGGGGTAGCTTTCTTT

j_gene: TRBJ1-3
v_gene: TRBV13
d_gene: NA
abundance: NA
CDR3aa: CASRQGVSGNTIYF
CDR3nt: TGTGCCAGCAGACAAGGGGTCTCTGGAAACACCATATATTTT

j_gene: TRBJ2-1
v_gene: TRBV2
d_gene: TRBD2
abundance: NA
CDR3aa: CASRDRVGGGAANEQFF
CDR3nt: TGTGCCAGCAGGGACCGGGTAGGCGGGGGGGCCGCCAATGAGCAGTTCTTC

j_gene: TRBJ2-1
v_gene: TRBV3-1/TRBV3-2
d_gene: NA
abundance: NA
CDR3aa: CASSLSRGNEQFF
CDR3nt: TGTGCCAGCAGCCTCAGTCGGGGGAATGAGCAGTTCTTC

j_gene: TRBJ2-3
v_gene: TRBV7-3
d_gene: NA
abundance: NA
CDR3aa: CASSLGQGADTQYF
CDR3nt: TGTGCCAGCAGCTTAGGGCAGGGCGCAGATACGCAGTATTTT

j_gene: TRBJ1-6
v_gene: TRBV14
d_gene: NA
abundance: NA
CDR3aa: CASSQGGTYNSPLHF
CDR3nt: TGTGCCAGCAGCCAAGGAGGGACCTATAATTCACCCCTCCACTTT

j_gene: TRBJ2-3
v_gene: TRBV9
d_gene: TRBD1
abundance: NA
CDR3aa: CASSVGQGALITDTQYF
CDR3nt: TGTGCCAGCAGCGTAGGGCAGGGGGCGCTTATCACAGATACGCAGTATTTT

j_gene: TRBJ2-7
v_gene: TRBV3-1/TRBV3-2
d_gene: TRBD2
abundance: NA
CDR3aa: CASSLLSGGNEQYF
CDR3nt: TGTGCCAGCAGCCTCTTGAGCGGGGGGAACGAGCAGTACTTC

j_gene: TRBJ1-1
v_gene: TRBV18
d_gene: NA
abundance: NA
CDR3aa: CASSDTGGSTEAFF
CDR3nt: TGTGCCAGCTCAGACACGGGGGGGAGCACTGAAGCTTTCTTT

j_gene: TRBJ2-1
v_gene: TRBV18
d_gene: TRBD2
abundance: NA
CDR3aa: CASSPLAGGPSGYEQFF
CDR3nt: TGTGCCAGCTCACCGCTAGCGGGAGGGCCTAGTGGTTATGAGCAGTTCTTC

j_gene: TRBJ2-7
v_gene: TRBV28
d_gene: NA
abundance: NA
CDR3aa: CASTRAYEQYF
CDR3nt: TGTGCCAGCACTCGAGCCTACGAGCAGTACTTC

j_gene: TRBJ1-2
v_gene: TRBV29-1
d_gene: NA
abundance: NA
CDR3aa: CSGLLTGLDDYGYTF
CDR3nt: TGCAGCGGCTTACTTACAGGGTTAGACGACTATGGCTACACCTTC

j_gene: TRBJ1-6
v_gene: TRBV6-2/TRBV6-3
d_gene: NA
abundance: NA
CDR3aa: CASSSEVAPLHF
CDR3nt: TGTGCCAGCAGTTCGGAGGTTGCACCCCTCCACTTT

j_gene: TRBJ1-2
v_gene: TRBV2
d_gene: NA
abundance: NA
CDR3aa: CAIDRTSLGYGYTF
CDR3nt: TGTGCCATCGACAGGACAAGTTTAGGCTATGGCTACACCTTC

j_gene: TRBJ2-7
v_gene: TRBV12-3/TRBV12-4
d_gene: TRBD1
abundance: NA
CDR3aa: CASTQNRGDEQYF
CDR3nt: TGTGCCAGCACCCAAAACAGGGGGGACGAGCAGTACTTC

j_gene: TRBJ2-1
v_gene: TRBV2
d_gene: NA
abundance: NA
CDR3aa: CASSEIAPFNEQFF
CDR3nt: TGTGCCAGCAGTGAAATAGCCCCCTTCAATGAGCAGTTCTTC

j_gene: TRBJ2-7
v_gene: TRBV30
d_gene: NA
abundance: once
CDR3aa: CAWSVGGTSYEQYF
CDR3nt: TGTGCCTGGAGTGTAGGCGGGACCTCCTACGAGCAGTACTTC

j_gene: TRBJ1-2
v_gene: TRBV6-6
d_gene: TRBD1
abundance: few
CDR3aa: CASSFPGGNNYGYTF
CDR3nt: TGTGCCAGCAGTTTCCCAGGGGGGAATAACTATGGCTACACCTTC

j_gene: TRBJ2-5
v_gene: TRBV5-4
d_gene: TRBD2
abundance: NA
CDR3aa: CASSLAGGTQETQYF
CDR3nt: TGTGCCAGCAGCTTGGCCGGGGGGACCCAAGAGACCCAGTACTTC

j_gene: TRBJ2-4
v_gene: TRBV15
d_gene: TRBD2
abundance: NA
CDR3aa: CATSRPGLAGGRNIQYF
CDR3nt: TGTGCCACCAGCAGACCCGGACTAGCGGGAGGCAGAAACATTCAGTACTTC

j_gene: TRBJ2-5
v_gene: TRBV7-6
d_gene: NA
abundance: NA
CDR3aa: CASSSQFRETQYF
CDR3nt: TGTGCCAGCAGCTCTCAATTCCGGGAGACCCAGTACTTC

j_gene: TRBJ2-1
v_gene: TRBV5-1
d_gene: TRBD2
abundance: NA
CDR3aa: CASSLGLAGVDEQFF
CDR3nt: TGCGCCAGCAGCTTGGGACTAGCGGGAGTGGATGAGCAGTTCTTC

j_gene: TRBJ1-3
v_gene: TRBV5-1
d_gene: NA
abundance: NA
CDR3aa: CASTGGTGNTIYF
CDR3nt: TGCGCCAGCACCGGGGGTACTGGAAACACCATATATTTT

j_gene: TRBJ1-5
v_gene: TRBV12-3/TRBV12-4
d_gene: NA
abundance: NA
CDR3aa: CASTLQGNQPQHF
CDR3nt: TGTGCCAGCACCCTACAGGGAAATCAGCCCCAGCATTTT

j_gene: TRBJ1-1
v_gene: TRBV4-1
d_gene: TRBD1
abundance: many
CDR3aa: CASSKSKGQGLVSQAFF
CDR3nt: TGCGCCAGCTCTAAATCGAAGGGACAGGGGTTGGTCAGTCAAGCTTTCTTT

j_gene: TRBJ1-1
v_gene: TRBV30
d_gene: TRBD1
abundance: few
CDR3aa: CAWIAGTGKLNTEAFF
CDR3nt: TGTGCCTGGATAGCGGGGACAGGGAAACTAAACACTGAAGCTTTCTTT

j_gene: TRBJ1-2
v_gene: TRBV7-6
d_gene: NA
abundance: NA
CDR3aa: CASSPKAGLNYGYTF
CDR3nt: TGTGCCAGCAGCCCAAAGGCGGGGCTTAACTATGGCTACACCTTC

j_gene: TRBJ2-5
v_gene: TRBV2
d_gene: TRBD2
abundance: NA
CDR3aa: CASSWGGDQETQYF
CDR3nt: TGTGCCAGCAGTTGGGGAGGGGACCAAGAGACCCAGTACTTC

j_gene: TRBJ2-3
v_gene: TRBV9
d_gene: NA
abundance: NA
CDR3aa: CASSTRRESTDTQYF
CDR3nt: TGTGCCAGCAGCACCAGACGGGAAAGCACAGATACGCAGTATTTT

j_gene: TRBJ2-7
v_gene: TRBV7-8
d_gene: TRBD1
abundance: NA
CDR3aa: CASSPLSRQGGSEQYF
CDR3nt: TGTGCCAGCAGCCCTCTTAGTCGACAGGGGGGGAGCGAGCAGTACTTC

j_gene: TRBJ2-6
v_gene: TRBV7-2
d_gene: TRBD1
abundance: NA
CDR3aa: CASSPDRGEANVLTF
CDR3nt: TGTGCCAGCAGCCCAGACAGGGGAGAAGCCAACGTCCTGACTTTC

j_gene: TRBJ1-3
v_gene: TRBV5-1
d_gene: NA
abundance: once
CDR3aa: CASSLEGSLSGNTIYF
CDR3nt: TGCGCCAGCAGCTTGGAGGGGTCCCTCTCTGGAAACACCATATATTTT

j_gene: TRBJ2-7
v_gene: TRBV28
d_gene: TRBD2
abundance: NA
CDR3aa: CASTTSGYEQYF
CDR3nt: TGTGCCAGCACTACTAGCGGCTACGAGCAGTACTTC

j_gene: TRBJ2-2
v_gene: TRBV27
d_gene: TRBD1
abundance: NA
CDR3aa: CASSLGRTGLTGELFF
CDR3nt: TGTGCCAGCAGTTTAGGAAGGACAGGGTTGACCGGGGAGCTGTTTTTT

j_gene: TRBJ1-2
v_gene: TRBV3-1/TRBV3-2
d_gene: NA
abundance: NA
CDR3aa: CASSQGSSGYGYTF
CDR3nt: TGTGCCAGCAGCCAAGGATCGTCGGGCTATGGCTACACCTTC

j_gene: TRBJ1-2
v_gene: TRBV5-1
d_gene: TRBD1
abundance: NA
CDR3aa: CASTETDRGLGYTF
CDR3nt: TGCGCCAGCACCGAAACGGACAGGGGCCTCGGCTACACCTTC

j_gene: TRBJ2-5
v_gene: TRBV7-8
d_gene: TRBD2
abundance: NA
CDR3aa: CASSFGTSGRETQYF
CDR3nt: TGTGCCAGCAGCTTTGGGACTAGCGGGAGAGAGACCCAGTACTTC